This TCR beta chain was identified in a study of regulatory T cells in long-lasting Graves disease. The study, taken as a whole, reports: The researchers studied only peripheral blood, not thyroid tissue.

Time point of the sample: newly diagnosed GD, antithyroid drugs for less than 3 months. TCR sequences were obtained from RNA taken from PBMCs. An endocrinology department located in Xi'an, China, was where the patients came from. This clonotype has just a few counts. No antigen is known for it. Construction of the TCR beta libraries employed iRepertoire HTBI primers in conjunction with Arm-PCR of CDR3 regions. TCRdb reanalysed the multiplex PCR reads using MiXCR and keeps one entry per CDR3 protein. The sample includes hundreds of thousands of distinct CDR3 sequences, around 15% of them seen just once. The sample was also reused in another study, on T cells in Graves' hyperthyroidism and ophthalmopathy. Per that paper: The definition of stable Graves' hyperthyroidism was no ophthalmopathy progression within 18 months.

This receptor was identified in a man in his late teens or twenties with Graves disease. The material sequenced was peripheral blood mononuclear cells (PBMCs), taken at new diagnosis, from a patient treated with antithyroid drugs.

The CDR3 region is CSAREGGSIGTEAFF. The CDR3, as DNA: TGCAGTGCTAGAGAAGGAGGCAGTATCGGCACTGAAGCTTTCTTT. V gene TRBV20-1 combines with J gene TRBJ1-1; D unclear. V dropped 0 bases and J dropped 4 bases, with 15 bases sitting between them. CDR3 length: 15 residues. Per the germline V gene, CDR1 is DFQATT and CDR2 is SNEGSKA (reference sequence).